This TCR beta chain is drawn from a study of identical twins. Overall study results and limits: Modeled out-of-frame TCR alpha sharing in monozygotic twins fell below observed levels.

In its sample, this clonotype was seen many times. Its antigen remains unknown. The CDR3 is 18 residues long. Germline loops: CDR1 DFQATT, CDR2 SNEGSKA (reference sequence). With V trimmed by 0 bases and J by 0 bases, 7 bases remained unmatched. TCRdb passed the 5' RACE reads through MiXCR, listing each CDR3 protein once. Of roughly 250,000 distinct CDR3 sequences in the sample, 5.5% to 7% are singletons; the top ten hold 3% to 4%. This same sample was also taken into another study, of yellow fever vaccine responses in identical twins.

This chain connects TRBV20-1 to TRBJ2-1, with TRBD2 matching over 11 bases. The receptor's source is a woman under 30 in good health. Sequenced sample: memory (CD45RO+) T cells sorted from blood. The CDR3 coding sequence is TGCAGTGCTAGAGATCTAGCGGGGGGACCTAGCTCCTACAATGAGCAGTTCTTC. Protein sequence: CSARDLAGGPSSYNEQFF.